A selection of T cell receptor beta chains follows, all from one sample in a study of cytomegalovirus exposure and HLA in healthy donors. This table comes from immunoSEQ multiplex PCR, and its TCRdb copy is limited to in-frame clones, with some not included. This table holds roughly 100,000 clones, roughly a tenth found once. Sequenced material: PBMCs. The receptors derive from a man aged 35 to 55 in good health and CMV-seropositive. The CDR3 runs from the conserved cysteine through the conserved F or W. The order of the fields is J gene, D gene, V gene, clone size, CDR3 length, CDR3 DNA, CDR3 protein. D genes are given only for firm matches. Not all rows give a size; the values are once, few, many and, for expanded clones, a class.

TRBJ2-5,TRBD2,TRBV7-3,NA,13,TGTGCCAGTAGCCTGGGAGGGAAAGAGACCCAGTACTTC,CASSLGGKETQYF
TRBJ2-7,TRBD2,TRBV7-7,NA,17,TGTGCTAGCAATATATCTAGCGGGAGGCATCTTACCTCCGAGCAGTACTTC,CASNISSGRHLTSEQYF
TRBJ2-5,TRBD1,TRBV5-1,NA,14,TGCGCCAGCAGCCCCCAGGGGGAAGGAGAGACCCAGTACTTC,CASSPQGEGETQYF
TRBJ2-1,NA,TRBV7-9,few,15,TGTGCCAGCGACCGCCACCGGACTGGAGACAATGAGCAGTTCTTC,CASDRHRTGDNEQFF
TRBJ2-5,TRBD2,TRBV6-1,many,15,TGTGCCAGCAGTGAATTTTCGGGGGGCCAAGAGACCCAGTACTTC,CASSEFSGGQETQYF
TRBJ2-7,NA,TRBV27,NA,15,TGTGCCAGCAGTTTATTGACAGGAAATCCCTACGAGCAGTACTTC,CASSLLTGNPYEQYF
TRBJ2-7,NA,TRBV7-9,NA,11,TGTGCCAGCAGGCTCAGGGACGAGCAGTACTTC,CASRLRDEQYF
TRBJ2-5,TRBD2,TRBV6-6,few,16,TGTGCCAGCAGTAAGGGACTAGCGGGAGCCCAAGAGACCCAGTACTTC,CASSKGLAGAQETQYF
TRBJ2-1,NA,TRBV6-4,many,15,TGTGCCAGCAGTGAGTCGGGAGAAGGGACCGATGAGCAGTTCTTC,CASSESGEGTDEQFF
TRBJ2-3,NA,TRBV29-1,NA,14,TGCAGCGTTGAAGGACTGTTTAGCACAGATACGCAGTATTTT,CSVEGLFSTDTQYF
TRBJ2-1,TRBD2,TRBV29-1,NA,12,TGCAGCGCCTCCCGCGGGAGCAATGAGCAGTTCTTC,CSASRGSNEQFF
TRBJ1-1,NA,TRBV11-3,few,13,TGTGCCAGCAGTTACAGGGTGAACACTGAAGCTTTCTTT,CASSYRVNTEAFF
TRBJ2-2,NA,TRBV5-1,NA,16,TGCGCCAGCAGCTTGTTGCTAGCGACGAACACCGGGGAGCTGTTTTTT,CASSLLLATNTGELFF
TRBJ2-1,TRBD1,TRBV11-3,few,16,TGTGCCAGCAGCACCCCTTCGGGACAGTCCTACAATGAGCAGTTCTTC,CASSTPSGQSYNEQFF